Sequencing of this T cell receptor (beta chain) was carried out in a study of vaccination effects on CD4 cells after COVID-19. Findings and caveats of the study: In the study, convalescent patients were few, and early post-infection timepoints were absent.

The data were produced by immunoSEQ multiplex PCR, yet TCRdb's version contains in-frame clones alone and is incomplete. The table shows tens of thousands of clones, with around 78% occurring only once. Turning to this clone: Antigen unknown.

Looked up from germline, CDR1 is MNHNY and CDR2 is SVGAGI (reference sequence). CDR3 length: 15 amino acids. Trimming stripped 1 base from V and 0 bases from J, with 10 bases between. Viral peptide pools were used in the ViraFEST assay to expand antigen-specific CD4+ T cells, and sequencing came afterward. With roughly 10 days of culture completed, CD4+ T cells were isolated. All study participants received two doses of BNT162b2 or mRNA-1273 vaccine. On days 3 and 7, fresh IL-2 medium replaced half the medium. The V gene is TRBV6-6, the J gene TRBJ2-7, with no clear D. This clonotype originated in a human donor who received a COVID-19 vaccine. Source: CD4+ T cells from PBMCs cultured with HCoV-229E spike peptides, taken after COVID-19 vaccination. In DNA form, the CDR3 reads TGTGCCAGCAGTTACTACGGACGCTCCTCCTACGAGCAGTACGTC. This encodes CASSYYGRSSYEQYV.